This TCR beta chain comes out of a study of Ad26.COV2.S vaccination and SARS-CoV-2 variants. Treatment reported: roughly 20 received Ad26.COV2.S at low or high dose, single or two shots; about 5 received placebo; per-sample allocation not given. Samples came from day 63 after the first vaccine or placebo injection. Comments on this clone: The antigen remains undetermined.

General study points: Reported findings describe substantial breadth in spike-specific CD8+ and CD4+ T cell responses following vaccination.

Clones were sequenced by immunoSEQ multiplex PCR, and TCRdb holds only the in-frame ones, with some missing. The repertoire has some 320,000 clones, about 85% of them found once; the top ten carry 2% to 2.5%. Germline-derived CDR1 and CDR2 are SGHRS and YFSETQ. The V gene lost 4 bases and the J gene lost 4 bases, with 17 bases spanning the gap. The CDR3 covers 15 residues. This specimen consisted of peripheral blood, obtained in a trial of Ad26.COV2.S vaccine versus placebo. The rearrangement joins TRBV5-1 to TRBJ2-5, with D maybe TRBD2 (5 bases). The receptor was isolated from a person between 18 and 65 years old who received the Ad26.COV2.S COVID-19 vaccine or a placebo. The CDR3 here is CASSPRMGSRETQYF. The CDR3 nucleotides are TGCGCCAGCAGCCCCCGGATGGGGAGCCGAGAGACCCAGTACTTC. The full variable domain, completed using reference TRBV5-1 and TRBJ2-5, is KAGVTQTPRYLIKTRGQQVTLSCSPISGHRSVSWYQQTPGQGLQFLFEYFSETQRNKGNFPGRFSGRQFSNSRSEMNVSTLELGDSALYLCASSPRMGSRETQYFGPGTRLLVL.